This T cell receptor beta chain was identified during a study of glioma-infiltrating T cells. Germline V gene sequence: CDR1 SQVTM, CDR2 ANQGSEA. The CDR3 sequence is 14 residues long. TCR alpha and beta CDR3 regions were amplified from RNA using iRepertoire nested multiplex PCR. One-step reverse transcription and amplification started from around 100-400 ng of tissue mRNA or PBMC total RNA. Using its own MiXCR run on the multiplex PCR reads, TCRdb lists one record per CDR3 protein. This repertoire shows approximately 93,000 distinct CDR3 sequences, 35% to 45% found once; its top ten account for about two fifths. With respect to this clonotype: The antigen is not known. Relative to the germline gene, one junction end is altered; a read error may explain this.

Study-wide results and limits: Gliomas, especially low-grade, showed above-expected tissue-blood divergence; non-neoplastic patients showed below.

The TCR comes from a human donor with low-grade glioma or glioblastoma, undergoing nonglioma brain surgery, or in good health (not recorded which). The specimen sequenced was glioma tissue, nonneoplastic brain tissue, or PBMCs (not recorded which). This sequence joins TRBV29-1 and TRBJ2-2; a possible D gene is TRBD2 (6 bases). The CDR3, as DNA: TGCAGCGTCCGCCGGGAGTTAAACACCCGGGAGCTGTTTTTT. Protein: CSVRRELNTRELFF.